These 30 T cell receptor beta chains came from one sample sequenced in a study of blood T cell repertoires in COVID-19. This table comes from immunoSEQ multiplex PCR, and its TCRdb copy is limited to in-frame clones, with some not included. The table lists 220,000 or so clones, 80% to 90% of them singletons, with about 3.5% in the top ten. The material sequenced was PBMCs or T cells enriched from blood (not recorded which). These receptor sequences come from a young woman in a cohort exposed to, infected with or recovered from COVID-19 (not recorded which).

This chain links TRBV6-1 with TRBJ2-7; D remains unclear. Germline lookup yields CDR1 MNHNS and CDR2 SASEGT. With 3 bases removed from V and 0 bases from J, the gap between germline ends came to 3 bases. The CDR3 loop spans 12 amino acids. The CDR3 nucleotides are TGTGCCAGCAGTGACAGCTCCTACGAGCAGTACTTC. Its translation is CASSDSSYEQYF.

The V gene is TRBV5-5, the J gene TRBJ2-7; perhaps TRBD2 as D (7 bases). V lost 0 bases and J lost 6, with 10 bases in between. Per germline, CDR1 SGHKS and CDR2 YYEKEE (reference sequence). The CDR3 extends over 13 amino acids. The CDR3 nucleotides are TGTGCCAGCAGCTTGGTAGGGGGGGTCGAGCAGTACTTC. This sequence encodes CASSLVGGVEQYF. The complete variable domain, with remaining parts taken from reference TRBV5-5 and TRBJ2-7, reads DAGVTQSPTHLIKTRGQQVTLRCSPISGHKSVSWYQQVLGQGPQFIFQYYEKEERGRGNFPDRFSARQFPNYSSELNVNALLLGDSALYLCASSLVGGVEQYFGPGTRLTVT.

As regards this clone: Compared with germline, one end of the junction differs, possibly owing to a read error. The chain has TRBV9 and TRBJ2-5, with D perhaps TRBD2 (5 bases). The germline V gene has CDR1 SGDLS and CDR2 YYNGEE. The CDR3 has 15 residues. Written as DNA, the CDR3 is TGTGCCAGCAGCGTAGGGGAAACTAGACAAGAGAGCCAGTACTTC. Its translation is CASSVGETRQESQYF.

The V call is TRBV7-6, the J call TRBJ2-3; 15 nucleotides line up with TRBD2. The CDR3 is 18 amino acids. CDR1 is SGHVS, CDR2 FNYEAQ, per germline. Germline trimming cut 1 base from V and 9 bases from J; bases unmatched to any gene: 11. The CDR3 DNA follows: TGTGCCAGCAGCTTAGGCCCTCCGGGACTAGCGGGAGGAGGAACGCAGTATTTT. Translating gives CASSLGPPGLAGGGTQYF.

This clone was picked up a small number of times. The rearrangement links TRBV28 to TRBJ1-1; 8 positions match TRBD1. Per the germline V gene, CDR1 is MDHEN and CDR2 is SYDVKM. The junction had 3 bases not matched to a gene; V was cut back by 4 bases and J by 8 bases. The CDR3 covers 12 residues. Here the CDR3 DNA reads TGTGCCAGCAGTTCCGGGACAGGCGAAGCTTTCTTT. Translated: CASSSGTGEAFF.

The V and J genes are TRBV13 and TRBJ2-7; the match to TRBD2 covers 9 bases. CDR3 length: 16 residues. The germline V gene encodes CDR1 PRHDT and CDR2 FYEKMQ (reference sequence). With V trimmed by 0 bases and J by 7 bases, 10 bases remained unmatched. The CDR3 bases are TGTGCCAGCAGCTTAGGGCTTGCGGGGGGGATTCCGGAGCAGTACTTC. The encoded protein is CASSLGLAGGIPEQYF.

The V and J genes are TRBV3-1 (or the pseudogene TRBV3-2) and TRBJ2-5; D may be TRBD2 (6 bases). The CDR3 totals 16 residues. Germline V CDR1 and CDR2: LGHDT, YNNKEL (reference sequence). The V end lost 0 bases, the J end lost 1 base, and 12 bases lay between the germline ends. As DNA, the CDR3 is TGTGCCAGCAGCCAAGATCGGGAGCGCCCCCAAGAGACCCAGTACTTC. It yields the protein CASSQDRERPQETQYF.

The chain is built from TRBV2 and TRBJ2-1; 10 bases fit TRBD2. V dropped 4 bases and J dropped 4; count of bases not matched to a gene: 4. Looked up from germline, CDR1 is SNHLY and CDR2 is FYNNEI. The CDR3 runs to 15 residues. CDR3 DNA: TGTGCCAGCAGTGGAGAGCGGGGGGGGTACAATGAGCAGTTCTTC. It translates to CASSGERGGYNEQFF.

This clone was detected only once. The chain has TRBV7-9 and TRBJ1-5; D is undetermined. V was shortened by 4 bases and J by 3 bases, with 4 bases between the two germline ends. CDR1 is SEHNR and CDR2 is FQNEAQ in the germline V gene (reference sequence). The CDR3 covers 12 residues. CDR3 residues: CASSSVNQPQHF. The CDR3 bases are TGTGCCAGCAGCTCCGTCAATCAGCCCCAGCATTTT.

CDR3 protein: CASSWATTYEQYF. For the CDR3, the DNA is TGTGCCAGCAGCTGGGCCACGACCTACGAGCAGTACTTC. The chain carries TRBV5-6 and TRBJ2-7; D gene unclear. Between the trimmed V and J ends, which lost 3 bases and 2 bases, there was a span of 9 bases. Germline CDR1 and CDR2: SGHDT and YYEEEE. The CDR3 extends over 13 amino acids. Full variable domain (outside the CDR3, taken from reference TRBV5-6 and TRBJ2-7): DAGVTQSPTHLIKTRGQQVTLRCSPKSGHDTVSWYQQALGQGPQFIFQYYEEEERQRGNFPDRFSGHQFPNYSSELNVNALLLGDSALYLCASSWATTYEQYFGPGTRLTVT.

The V call is TRBV11-2, the J call TRBJ1-6; TRBD1 agrees at 9 bases. CDR1 and CDR2 (germline): SGHAT, FQNNGV. The CDR3 has 16 residues. V lost 1 base, J lost 7 bases, and 5 bases stayed unmatched. The CDR3 DNA sequence: TGTGCCAGCAGCTTAGCCCGACAGGGGGGCAATTCACCCCTCCACTTT. It codes for CASSLARQGGNSPLHF.

J is TRBJ1-5 and V is TRBV6-5, with TRBD1 as a possible D gene (5 bases). This CDR3 region has 13 residues. The V and J ends lost 6 bases and 5 bases respectively, with 11 bases between them. Germline CDR1 reads MNHEY; CDR2 reads SVGAGI. As DNA, the CDR3 is TGTGCCAGCAGGGGGCCCGACCATCAGCCCCAGCATTTT. The encoded protein is CASRGPDHQPQHF.

This chain links TRBV5-6 with TRBJ1-6, with 7 nucleotides matching TRBD1. CDR1 and CDR2 (germline): SGHDT, YYEEEE. The V gene end was trimmed by 1 base and the J gene end by 7 bases; junction bases not matched to a gene: 8. The CDR3 covers 16 residues. The CDR3 nucleotides read TGTGCCAGCAGCTTGAAGCACGACAGGGCGAATTCACCCCTCCACTTT. This translates into CASSLKHDRANSPLHF.

V and J are TRBV14 and TRBJ1-2, with 9 nucleotides matching TRBD1. Trimming cost V 5 bases and J 4 bases; bases outside gene matches: 2. The CDR3 is 13 residues long. CDR1 and CDR2 from the germline V gene are SGHDN and FVKESK. Written as DNA, the CDR3 is TGTGCCAGCAGCTCGGGACAGGGCTATGGCTACACCTTC. It is translated as CASSSGQGYGYTF.

Details on this clone: This same CDR3 is encoded by further DNA sequences in the sample. CDR3 residues: CASSVGLAKETQYF. CDR3 bases: TGTGCCAGCAGCGTAGGACTAGCGAAAGAGACCCAGTACTTC. J is TRBJ2-5 and V is TRBV9; the match to TRBD2 covers 8 bases. The CDR3 sequence is 14 residues long. CDR1 SGDLS and CDR2 YYNGEE come from the germline V gene. With 0 bases clipped from V and 3 bases from J, the junction kept 1 base outside the gene matches.

This chain uses TRBV6-2 or TRBV6-3 with TRBJ2-3; the match to TRBD2 covers 8 bases. The CDR3 contains 18 residues. CDR1 is MNHEY and CDR2 is SVGEGT in the germline V gene. J gave up 2 bases and V 0 bases, and 10 bases lay outside the gene matches. CDR3 sequence reads: CASSYSTVLAENTDTQYF. The CDR3 DNA reads as TGTGCCAGCAGTTACTCGACAGTACTAGCGGAGAACACAGATACGCAGTATTTT.

This chain links TRBV5-5 with TRBJ2-7; TRBD2 might be the D (7 bases). The CDR3 is 15 amino acids. Germline lookup yields CDR1 SGHKS and CDR2 YYEKEE (reference sequence). V gave up 0 bases and J gave up 3 bases, with 13 bases separating them. The CDR3 sequence: CASSLVGGPYYEQYF. CDR3 nucleotide sequence: TGTGCCAGCAGCTTGGTCGGGGGGCCATACTACGAGCAGTACTTC.

The chain carries TRBV14 and TRBJ1-1; D is perhaps TRBD1 (5 bases). The CDR3 covers 17 residues. The germline V and J ends were trimmed by 7 bases and 0 bases, with 21 bases remaining between them. In germline, CDR1 is SGHDN, CDR2 FVKESK. The CDR3 DNA reads TGTGCCAGCACTCCCCTAAGGAGACAGAGCCTGAACACTGAAGCTTTCTTT. It is translated as CASTPLRRQSLNTEAFF.

The chain carries TRBV6-1 and TRBJ2-7, with D perhaps matching TRBD1 (8 bases). The germline V gene has CDR1 MNHNS and CDR2 SASEGT. V was clipped by 11 bases and J by 7 bases, with 18 bases between them. This CDR3 spans 12 amino acids. CDR3 sequence (DNA): TGTGCCCATCGGGACAGGCGGGGGGAGCAGTACTTC. As protein: CAHRDRRGEQYF.

V is TRBV2 and J is TRBJ2-5, with D possibly being TRBD1 (5 bases). Trimming took 7 bases from V and 1 from J, leaving 16 bases between them. CDR1 SNHLY and CDR2 FYNNEI come from the germline V gene. The CDR3 runs 15 residues. CDR3 amino acids: CASKGNVIVQETQYF. The CDR3 DNA is TGTGCCAGCAAGGGGAACGTGATTGTCCAAGAGACCCAGTACTTC.

The chain carries TRBV7-6 and TRBJ1-6; D perhaps matches TRBD1 (6 bases). This CDR3 contains 17 residues. Trimming shortened V by 5 bases and J by 10 bases, and 24 bases separated the two germline ends. Germline CDR1 SGHVS, CDR2 FNYEAQ. CDR3 amino acids: CASSPESRGGLDSPLHF. CDR3 DNA: TGTGCCAGCAGCCCAGAGAGCCGGGGGGGCTTGGACTCACCCCTCCACTTT.

The chain combines TRBV6-5 with TRBJ1-5; the match to TRBD1 covers 7 bases. CDR3 size: 15 residues. V lost 6 bases to trimming and J lost 3 bases; unmatched junction nucleotides: 8. Looked up from germline, CDR1 is MNHEY and CDR2 is SVGAGI. The CDR3 protein is CASRLDRSVNQPQHF. In DNA, the CDR3 is TGTGCCAGCAGACTGGACAGGAGTGTCAATCAGCCCCAGCATTTT.

The chain carries TRBV10-3 and TRBJ2-7, with a possible D match to TRBD2 (7 bases). V gave up 0 bases and J gave up 3 bases, with 18 bases separating them. The CDR3 runs to 17 residues. The germline gives CDR1 ENHRY, CDR2 SYGVKD. The CDR3 reads CAISESTAERGGYEQYF. CDR3 sequence (DNA): TGTGCCATCAGTGAGTCGACGGCTGAGAGGGGGGGCTACGAGCAGTACTTC.

CDR3 sequence (DNA): TGTGCCATCACTCAGGTGGGGGCGAACTATGGCTACACCTTC. Translated, it gives CAITQVGANYGYTF. The rearrangement links TRBV10-3 to TRBJ1-2; TRBD1 might be the D (6 bases). In germline, CDR1 is ENHRY, CDR2 SYGVKD. Deletions cut 7 bases from V and 2 bases from J, with 14 bases between. The CDR3 has 14 residues.

This clone appeared once. The chain has TRBV5-8 and TRBJ2-1; 8 positions match TRBD2. The CDR3 spans 17 residues. Germline CDR1 and CDR2: SGHTS and YDEGEE. With V trimmed by 0 bases and J by 0 bases, 5 bases remained unmatched. The CDR3 DNA follows: TGTGCCAGCAGCTTGGCGGCGGCGGGGGGCTCCTACAATGAGCAGTTCTTC. Its protein product is CASSLAAAGGSYNEQFF.

The chain has TRBV5-1 and TRBJ1-2, with 7 bases that match TRBD1. Losses at the gene ends were 7 bases for V and 5 bases for J; bases not matched to a gene: 8. The CDR3 consists of 13 residues. The germline V gene has CDR1 SGHRS and CDR2 YFSETQ. The CDR3 spells CASSIGQDYGYTF. The CDR3 DNA reads as TGCGCCAGCTCCATTGGACAGGATTATGGCTACACCTTC. Combining the CDR3 with reference TRBV5-1 and TRBJ1-2 gives the whole variable domain KAGVTQTPRYLIKTRGQQVTLSCSPISGHRSVSWYQQTPGQGLQFLFEYFSETQRNKGNFPGRFSGRQFSNSRSEMNVSTLELGDSALYLCASSIGQDYGYTFGSGTRLTVV.

V is TRBV6-5 and J is TRBJ1-2; D perhaps matches TRBD1 (5 bases). V was shortened by 0 bases and J by 8 bases, with 13 bases between the two germline ends. Germline V gives CDR1 MNHEY, CDR2 SVGAGI. There are 14 residues in the CDR3. The CDR3 region is CASSYSARAKGYTF. DNA for the CDR3: TGTGCCAGCAGTTACTCGGCCAGGGCGAAGGGCTACACCTTC.

V gene TRBV29-1 combines with J gene TRBJ2-7; TRBD1 is a possible D gene (6 bases). This CDR3 region has 14 residues. Germline V gene lookup returns CDR1 SQVTM and CDR2 ANQGSEA. Deletions cut 6 bases from V and 2 bases from J, with 17 bases between. CDR3 nucleotide sequence: TGCAGCGTAGCAGGGGAGTGGGGCCCCTACGAGCAGTACTTC. It yields the protein CSVAGEWGPYEQYF.

This clone is a singleton in its sample. This chain uses TRBV5-4 with TRBJ1-4; no reliable D call. CDR1 is SGHNT, CDR2 YYREEE, per germline (reference sequence). The CDR3 length is 16 residues. V was clipped by 0 bases and J by 5 bases, with 14 bases between them. The CDR3 protein is CASSLGSGDGNEKLFF. CDR3 DNA sequence: TGTGCCAGCAGCTTGGGGAGTGGAGACGGCAATGAAAAACTGTTTTTT.

The chain carries TRBV29-1 and TRBJ2-3; D is possibly TRBD2 (6 bases). Trimming shortened V by 7 bases and J by 6 bases, and 14 bases separated the two germline ends. Germline V gives CDR1 SQVTM, CDR2 ANQGSEA. CDR3 length equals 12 residues. As DNA, the CDR3 is TGCAGCGCGAGGGGAGGTGGTGATACGCAGTATTTT. Its translation: CSARGGGDTQYF.